Listed below are T cell receptor beta chains from one sample, sequenced in a study of blood T cell repertoires in COVID-19. Method: immunoSEQ multiplex PCR; TCRdb's copy keeps in-frame clones and lacks some. The data show 200,000 to 250,000 clones, over 75% seen once. The material sequenced was PBMCs or T cells enriched from blood (not recorded which). These receptors all come from a woman aged 55-70 years who had recovered from COVID-19. The CDR3 runs from the conserved cysteine through the conserved F or W. D genes are given only for firm matches. Size tells how often a clone was seen (once, few, many) or the class of an expanded clone, and some rows leave it out.

clone size	CDR3 length	D gene	V gene	J gene	CDR3 protein	CDR3 DNA
-	15	-	TRBV7-3	TRBJ2-3	CASSSGLTSTDTQYF	TGTGCCAGCAGCTCAGGACTGACAAGCACAGATACGCAGTATTTT
few	13	-	TRBV9	TRBJ2-2	CASSVLASGELFF	TGTGCCAGCAGCGTACTTGCGTCCGGGGAGCTGTTTTTT
once	16	TRBD2	TRBV4-1	TRBJ2-1	CASSQVYAGGRNEQFF	TGCGCCAGCAGCCAAGTTTACGCGGGGGGGCGTAATGAGCAGTTCTTC
-	18	TRBD1	TRBV5-1	TRBJ1-2	CASSLQGAHGDLNYGYTF	TGCGCCAGCAGCTTACAGGGGGCTCATGGGGATCTTAACTATGGCTACACCTTC
once	12	TRBD1	TRBV19	TRBJ1-2	CASSQTAGQLTF	TGTGCCAGTAGTCAGACCGCGGGACAGTTAACCTTC
-	15	-	TRBV14	TRBJ1-3	CASSQAPTGLSAIYF	TGTGCCAGCAGCCAAGCACCTACAGGGTTGAGCGCCATATATTTT
-	15	-	TRBV7-8	TRBJ1-5	CASSLASGYNQPQHF	TGTGCCAGCAGCTTAGCTTCGGGTTACAATCAGCCCCAGCATTTT
-	13	-	TRBV5-6	TRBJ1-2	CASSSGQSYGYTF	TGTGCCAGCAGCTCAGGACAGAGCTATGGCTACACCTTC
once	13	-	TRBV27	TRBJ2-3	CATAQGAPDTQYF	TGTGCCACCGCCCAGGGTGCCCCAGATACGCAGTATTTT
once	16	TRBD1	TRBV6-2/TRBV6-3	TRBJ1-4	CASSRDQTGEREKLFF	TGTGCCAGCAGCCGAGATCAGACAGGGGAAAGAGAAAAACTGTTTTTT
-	13	-	TRBV6-1	TRBJ1-2	CASSETVNYGYTF	TGTGCCAGCAGTGAGACAGTTAACTATGGCTACACCTTC
-	14	TRBD1	TRBV9	TRBJ2-7	CASSPDRGRDEQYF	TGTGCCAGCAGCCCAGACAGGGGGCGGGACGAGCAGTACTTC
-	14	TRBD2	TRBV5-4	TRBJ2-7	CASSVAGGWNEQYF	TGTGCCAGCAGCGTAGCGGGAGGGTGGAACGAGCAGTACTTC
-	15	-	TRBV5-4	TRBJ2-7	CASSLYPRTSYEQYF	TGTGCCAGCAGCTTGTATCCGAGGACTTCCTACGAGCAGTACTTC
-	13	-	TRBV12-5	TRBJ2-7	CASAEQGGDEQYF	TGTGCTAGTGCTGAGCAGGGGGGAGACGAGCAGTACTTC
-	13	TRBD1	TRBV19	TRBJ1-2	CASSTDRDRGYTF	TGTGCCAGTAGTACCGACAGGGACCGTGGCTACACCTTC
-	14	-	TRBV7-2	TRBJ2-1	CASSSFGARNEQFF	TGTGCCAGCAGCAGTTTTGGGGCTCGCAATGAGCAGTTCTTC
-	13	TRBD1	TRBV25-1	TRBJ1-2	CASSPGQVYGYTF	TGTGCCAGCAGCCCTGGACAGGTCTATGGCTACACCTTC
-	12	-	TRBV6-2/TRBV6-3	TRBJ2-7	CASSRDSYEQYF	TGTGCCAGCAGTAGAGACAGCTACGAGCAGTACTTC
-	14	-	TRBV2	TRBJ2-1	CASSELAVRGEQFF	TGTGCCAGCAGTGAATTGGCCGTTCGGGGTGAGCAGTTCTTC
-	15	TRBD2	TRBV19	TRBJ2-7	CASSIDGREGLEQYF	TGTGCCAGTAGTATAGATGGCCGGGAGGGCCTCGAGCAGTACTTC
-	14	-	TRBV2	TRBJ2-3	CASSEGHRTDTQYF	TGTGCCAGCAGTGAAGGGCACCGCACAGATACGCAGTATTTT
-	13	TRBD1	TRBV10-3	TRBJ1-3	CALKGDRSASIYF	TGTGCCCTAAAAGGGGACAGGTCCGCCTCCATATATTTT
few	14	-	TRBV3-1/TRBV3-2	TRBJ1-2	CASSQGAGINGYTF	TGTGCCAGCAGCCAAGGGGCCGGAATTAATGGCTACACCTTC